In this sample, the clone carrying this T cell receptor (beta chain) turned up once. The antigen remains unidentified. TCRdb re-derived calls from the 5' RACE reads in MiXCR, one entry per CDR3 protein. Of roughly 720,000 distinct CDR3 sequences listed, around a sixth were seen once; the top ten hold around 13%. This specimen comes from a study of identical twins. Findings and caveats of the study: Recombination models fit unrelated individuals' TCR alpha sharing but underestimated twins'.

Germline-derived CDR1 and CDR2 are GTSNPN and SVGIG (reference sequence). CDR3 length: 15 residues. V lost 0 bases to trimming and J lost 7 bases, with 16 bases between them. These same records also appear under a second study, on T cells expressing NK-cell markers. This second report adds: Among the eight sequenced donors, seven tested HCMV-seropositive and one tested seronegative. What remained unclear was the HCMV specificity of expanded NKG2C+ T cell clones.

This receptor was identified in a woman aged 18-30 years in good health. Sequenced: PBMCs. The rearrangement links TRBV30 to TRBJ2-4; D perhaps matches TRBD2 (5 bases). CDR3 region: CAWSVSSARGNIQYF. In nucleotides, the CDR3 is TGTGCCTGGAGTGTCTCCTCGGCTAGAGGGAACATTCAGTACTTC.